These T cell receptor beta chains were read from a single sample in a study of T cell repertoires and HLA-DP antigens. TCRdb's table, derived via immunoSEQ multiplex PCR, lists solely in-frame clones and lacks some. The data show approximately 110,000 clones, nearly 95% seen once. These receptors lack a known antigen. Sequenced material: CD4+ T cells from PBMCs. The source of these receptors is a woman aged 18-29 years in good health and CMV-seronegative. Both conserved end residues are part of each CDR3. Fields, in order: CDR3 DNA, CDR3 protein, D gene, clone size, V gene, J gene. The D gene is left open where the match is weak. Clone size is given for some rows only: seen once, a few or many times, or a class if the clone is expanded.

TGTGCCAGCAGCTCCGGACAGCAGAATGAAAAACTGTTTTTT	CASSSGQQNEKLFF	NA	NA	TRBV5-5	TRBJ1-4
TGTGCCAGCAGCTTGTCAGGGGGGCCGTACAATGAGCAGTTCTTC	CASSLSGGPYNEQFF	NA	NA	TRBV7-3	TRBJ2-1
TGTGCCAGCAGCCTACCGAGCACAGATACGCAGTATTTT	CASSLPSTDTQYF	NA	NA	TRBV5-4	TRBJ2-3
TGTGCCAGTAATTCACAGGGGGCCGGGGAGCTGTTTTTT	CASNSQGAGELFF	TRBD1	NA	TRBV19	TRBJ2-2
TGTGCCAGCAGCTTAAAACAGGGGTTAAGCGGGGAGCTGTTTTTT	CASSLKQGLSGELFF	TRBD1	NA	TRBV11-2	TRBJ2-2
TGTGCCAGCAGCTTGGCCCCTAGCGGGGGGAAGTTCGTAGAGACCCAGTACTTC	CASSLAPSGGKFVETQYF	TRBD2	NA	TRBV5-5	TRBJ2-5
TGCGCCAGCAGCTTTGCCAGCACAGATACGCAGTATTTT	CASSFASTDTQYF	NA	NA	TRBV5-1	TRBJ2-3
TGTGCCAGCAGCCTAGACAGCTACGGGGAGCTGTTTTTT	CASSLDSYGELFF	NA	NA	TRBV7-9	TRBJ2-2
TGTGCCAGCAGTTTAGGGGGAGCAGGGCCCTATGGCTACACCTTC	CASSLGGAGPYGYTF	NA	NA	TRBV28	TRBJ1-2
TGCGCCAGCAGCTCAGGGGGTGGCTATGGCTACACCTTC	CASSSGGGYGYTF	TRBD1	NA	TRBV5-1	TRBJ1-2
TGTGCCAGCAGTGAACGAGCAGGGTTCAATTCACCCCTCCACTTT	CASSERAGFNSPLHF	NA	once	TRBV2	TRBJ1-6
TGCGCCAGCAGCCCAGGACAGGGGCCTGGCTACACCTTC	CASSPGQGPGYTF	TRBD1	NA	TRBV5-1	TRBJ1-2
TGTGCCAGCAGTTTAAAAGGTTCCGGCCCTAATCAGCCCCAGCATTTT	CASSLKGSGPNQPQHF	NA	NA	TRBV28	TRBJ1-5
TGTGCCAGCTCACCCCCCGCTGAGTCACCCCTCCACTTT	CASSPPAESPLHF	NA	NA	TRBV18	TRBJ1-6
TGTGCCATCATAGCGGGACCCTACGAGCAGTACTTC	CAIIAGPYEQYF	TRBD2	NA	TRBV6-1	TRBJ2-7
TGTGCCAGCAGTTACCCTGATAATGACCTTTATGAGCAGTTCTTC	CASSYPDNDLYEQFF	NA	NA	TRBV6-6	TRBJ2-1
TGTGCCAGCAGGCGACTTGGGGGCGATGAGCAGTTCTTC	CASRRLGGDEQFF	NA	NA	TRBV2	TRBJ2-1
TGTGCCAGCAGTCAGGGGACAGGGGGCAATCAGCCCCAGCATTTT	CASSQGTGGNQPQHF	TRBD1	NA	TRBV28	TRBJ1-5
TGTGCCAGCAGCTTAACCCGGCAAGAGACCCAGTACTTC	CASSLTRQETQYF	NA	NA	TRBV7-3	TRBJ2-5
TGTGCCAGCAGCTTCTTCCCGACAGGGGTTGGGTGGACGCAGTATTTT	CASSFFPTGVGWTQYF	TRBD1	NA	TRBV7-2	TRBJ2-3
TGTGCCAGCACCCAGGGAGGGGCAGGAAATAACTATGGCTACACCTTC	CASTQGGAGNNYGYTF	NA	NA	TRBV28	TRBJ1-2
TGTGCCAGCAGACCCGCCGGGACAGGTCATTTTGAAGCTTTCTTT	CASRPAGTGHFEAFF	TRBD1	once	TRBV28	TRBJ1-1
TGTGCCAGCAACCAACTAGCGGGAGTTAATTACAATGAGCAGTTCTTC	CASNQLAGVNYNEQFF	TRBD2	NA	TRBV28	TRBJ2-1
TGCGCCAGCAGCCCACTGGACCGGCCCGCCACTGAAGCTTTCTTT	CASSPLDRPATEAFF	NA	NA	TRBV4-1	TRBJ1-1
TGTGCCAGCAGTCGCGGGGTGGGCACTGAAGCTTTCTTT	CASSRGVGTEAFF	NA	NA	TRBV5-6	TRBJ1-1
TGTGCCAGCGGTTCCACAGGGAGGGGGAATAATTCACCCCTCCACTTT	CASGSTGRGNNSPLHF	NA	few	TRBV2	TRBJ1-6
TGCGCCAGCAGGGTGGGTGTGCCTAGCGGTCAAGAGACCCAGTACTTC	CASRVGVPSGQETQYF	TRBD2	NA	TRBV5-1	TRBJ2-5
TGTGCCAGCAGTTTAGGAAGGGGCGAGTTCTATGGCTACACCTTC	CASSLGRGEFYGYTF	NA	NA	TRBV28	TRBJ1-2
TGTGCCAGCAACGGAGGGGGCTATGGCTACACCTTC	CASNGGGYGYTF	NA	NA	TRBV28	TRBJ1-2
TGCAGCACCTCCGGGACAGGGCTCAATGAGCAGTTCTTC	CSTSGTGLNEQFF	TRBD1	NA	TRBV29-1	TRBJ2-1
TGTGCCACCATAAAGAGACAGGGGAACACTGAAGCTTTCTTT	CATIKRQGNTEAFF	TRBD1	NA	TRBV6-5	TRBJ1-1
TGTGCCAGCAGCTTAGCGGAGACTAGCGGGAGATCCTCCTACAATGAGCAGTTCTTC	CASSLAETSGRSSYNEQFF	TRBD2	NA	TRBV7-8	TRBJ2-1
TGTGCCAGCAGACCAGGGGGAGTTAGCAATCAGCCCCAGCATTTT	CASRPGGVSNQPQHF	TRBD1	NA	TRBV28	TRBJ1-5
TGTGCCAGCAGCGTCGGACAGGGGGGATACAATGAGCAGTTCTTC	CASSVGQGGYNEQFF	TRBD1	NA	TRBV9	TRBJ2-1
TGTGCCAGCAGCGAAAGGGGCTCTGGGGCCAACGTCCTGACTTTC	CASSERGSGANVLTF	NA	NA	TRBV27	TRBJ2-6